This T cell receptor beta chain was documented in a study of cytomegalovirus exposure and HLA in healthy donors (dated by TCRdb to about 2017). Background for the entire study: According to a later analysis, the 120 or so validation repertoires were produced on the same platform as the roughly 600 repertoires of the first cohort. To predict cytomegalovirus infection status, the study combined high-throughput TCR immunosequencing, statistical association of individual TCRs with disease status, and machine learning. The aim of the study was to test whether cataloging public T cell receptors could identify signatures of past pathogen exposure. A separate validation cohort of 100 to 150 different subjects was used in addition to the roughly 700-subject first cohort.

Separate from the roughly 650-subject first cohort, the validation cohort of 90 to 150 subjects was the group to which the donors belonged. The CDR3 measures 15 amino acids from cysteine to phenylalanine. Here the CDR3 DNA is all that survives: 45 bases in frame from base 1. Trimming takes 5 bases off V and 5 bases off J; junction bases not matched to a gene: 7. The germline V gene gives CDR1 as SNHLY and CDR2 as FYNNEI. Note on this clone: Its binding antigen is unknown. One base away there is no much larger clone; base qualities are not given.

Libraries were constructed by the immunoSEQ multiplex PCR assay. The original pipeline was this. A statistical classification framework was built for diagnosing cytomegalovirus status from the catalog of TCR beta chain sequences. TCRdb's version of the immuneACCESS table is confined to in-frame rearrangements and falls short of the full clone set. An unresolved V gene accounts for under half of the shortfall where checked; the remainder is of unknown origin. Clone size and V and J calls were adopted from that table, with D and trimming inferred from the DNA. For this sample the table gives some 180,000 clones, of which more than 75% were detected only once. The ten largest account for 6.5% to 7.5% of the sample. The paper as a whole reports these results and caveats: The classifier was reported to diagnose cytomegalovirus status with high specificity and sensitivity in both the original and validation cohorts. A later analysis had no HLA typing for the validation cohort, so co-occurrence there was scored across all 120 or so repertoires. The authors suggested that the approach could potentially be extended to other disease states and immunological phenotypes. Of the cluster scores, around 95% were above 0 in a later analysis, which found that TCRs clustered in the first cohort also tended to co-occur in the roughly 130 validation repertoires. The study listed approximately 150 TCR beta chains as associated with cytomegalovirus. While some public TCRs were present in many individuals, most TCR sequences turned up only very rarely across donors. In vitro tests confirmed that a few of the cytomegalovirus-associated TCR beta chains recognize cytomegalovirus antigens.

This sequence originates from a man aged 25-40 years in good health and CMV-seropositive. The chain is encoded by TRBV2 joined to TRBJ2-2, with 8 junctional bases fitting TRBD1. Material: PBMCs. This receptor has the CDR3 CASSPRQGNTGELFF. Read as DNA, the sequence is TGTGCCAGCAGTCCCCGACAGGGGAATACCGGGGAGCTGTTTTTT.